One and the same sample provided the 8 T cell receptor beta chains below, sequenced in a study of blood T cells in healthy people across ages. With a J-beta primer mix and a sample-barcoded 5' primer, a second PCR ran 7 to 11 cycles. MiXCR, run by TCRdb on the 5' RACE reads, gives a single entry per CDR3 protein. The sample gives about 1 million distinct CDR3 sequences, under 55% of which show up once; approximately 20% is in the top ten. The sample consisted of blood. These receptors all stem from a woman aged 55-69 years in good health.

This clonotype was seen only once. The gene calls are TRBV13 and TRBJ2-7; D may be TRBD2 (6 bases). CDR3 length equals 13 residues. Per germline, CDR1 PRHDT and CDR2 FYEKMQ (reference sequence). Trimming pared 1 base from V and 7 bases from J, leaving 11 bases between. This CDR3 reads CASSLEGGVEQYF. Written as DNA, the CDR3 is TGTGCCAGCAGCTTAGAAGGAGGGGTTGAGCAGTACTTC.

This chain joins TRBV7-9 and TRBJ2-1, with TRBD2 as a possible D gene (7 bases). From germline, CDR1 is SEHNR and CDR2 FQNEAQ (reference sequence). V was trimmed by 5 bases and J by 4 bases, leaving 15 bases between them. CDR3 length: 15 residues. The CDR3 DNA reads TGTGCCAGCAGCGCCGGGGGGCGGGAGTACAATGAGCAGTTCTTC. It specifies CASSAGGREYNEQFF. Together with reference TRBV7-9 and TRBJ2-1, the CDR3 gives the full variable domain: DTGVSQNPRHKITKRGQNVTFRCDPISEHNRLYWYRQTLGQGPEFLTYFQNEAQLEKSRLLSDRFSAERPKGSFSTLEIQRTEQGDSAMYLCASSAGGREYNEQFFGPGTRLTVL.

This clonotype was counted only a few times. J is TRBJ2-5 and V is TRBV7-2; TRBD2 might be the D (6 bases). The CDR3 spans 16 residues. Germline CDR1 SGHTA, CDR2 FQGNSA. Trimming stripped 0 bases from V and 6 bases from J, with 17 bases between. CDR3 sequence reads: CASSLALSKGGKTQYF. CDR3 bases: TGTGCCAGCAGCTTAGCGCTATCCAAGGGAGGAAAGACCCAGTACTTC.

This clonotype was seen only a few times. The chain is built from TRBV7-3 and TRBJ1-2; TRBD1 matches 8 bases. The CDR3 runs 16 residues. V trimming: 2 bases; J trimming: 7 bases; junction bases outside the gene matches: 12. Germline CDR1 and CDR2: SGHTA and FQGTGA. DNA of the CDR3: TGTGCCAGCAGCTTAGGGGCAGGGGGCACCTTAAGTGGCTACACCTTC. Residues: CASSLGAGGTLSGYTF.

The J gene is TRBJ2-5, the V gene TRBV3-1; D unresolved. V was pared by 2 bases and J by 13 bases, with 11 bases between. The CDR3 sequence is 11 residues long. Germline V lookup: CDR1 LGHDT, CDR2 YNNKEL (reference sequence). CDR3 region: CASSQSSVLYF. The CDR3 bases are TGTGCCAGCAGCCAAAGTTCCGTCTTGTACTTC.

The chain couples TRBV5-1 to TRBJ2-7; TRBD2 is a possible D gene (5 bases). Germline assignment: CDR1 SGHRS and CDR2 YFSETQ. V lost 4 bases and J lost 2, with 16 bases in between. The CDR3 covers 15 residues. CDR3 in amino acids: CASSATAGTPYEQYF. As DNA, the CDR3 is TGCGCCAGCAGCGCGACGGCGGGTACCCCCTACGAGCAGTACTTC.

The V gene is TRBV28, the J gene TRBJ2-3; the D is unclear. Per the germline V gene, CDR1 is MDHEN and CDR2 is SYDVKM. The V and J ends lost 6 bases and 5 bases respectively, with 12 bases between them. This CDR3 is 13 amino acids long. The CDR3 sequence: CASSPQSGDTQYF. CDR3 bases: TGTGCCAGCAGCCCTCAGTCAGGAGATACGCAGTATTTT. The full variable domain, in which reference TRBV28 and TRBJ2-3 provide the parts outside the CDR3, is DVKVTQSSRYLVKRTGEKVFLECVQDMDHENMFWYRQDPGLGLRLIYFSYDVKMKEKGDIPEGYSVSREKKERFSLILESASTNQTSMYLCASSPQSGDTQYFGPGTRLTVL.

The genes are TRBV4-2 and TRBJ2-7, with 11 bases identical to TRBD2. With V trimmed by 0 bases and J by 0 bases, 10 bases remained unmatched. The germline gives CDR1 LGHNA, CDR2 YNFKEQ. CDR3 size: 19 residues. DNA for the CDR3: TGTGCCAGCAGCCAAGATGGACTAGCGGGCGCCAAGAGCTCCTACGAGCAGTACTTC. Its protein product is CASSQDGLAGAKSSYEQYF.